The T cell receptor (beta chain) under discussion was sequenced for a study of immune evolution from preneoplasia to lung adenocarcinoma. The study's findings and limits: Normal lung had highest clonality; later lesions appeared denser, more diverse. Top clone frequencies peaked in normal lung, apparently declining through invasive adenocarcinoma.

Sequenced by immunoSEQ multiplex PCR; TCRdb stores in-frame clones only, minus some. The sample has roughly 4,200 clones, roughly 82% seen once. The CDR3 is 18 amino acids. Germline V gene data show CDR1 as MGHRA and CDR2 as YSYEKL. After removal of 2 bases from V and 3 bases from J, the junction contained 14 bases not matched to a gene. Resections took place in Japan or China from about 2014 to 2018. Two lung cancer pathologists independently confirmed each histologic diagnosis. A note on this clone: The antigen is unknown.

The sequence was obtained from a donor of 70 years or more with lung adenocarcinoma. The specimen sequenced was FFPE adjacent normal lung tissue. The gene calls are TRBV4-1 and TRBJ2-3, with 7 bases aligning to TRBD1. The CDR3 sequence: CASSQPKLGDRATDTQYF. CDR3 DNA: TGCGCCAGCAGCCAACCAAAACTTGGAGACAGGGCTACAGATACGCAGTATTTT.